Presented here are 32 T cell receptor beta chains from one specimen sequenced in a study of T cells after yellow fever vaccination. A single record per CDR3 protein comes from TCRdb applying MiXCR to the 5' RACE reads. The top ten hold less than 25% of the sample, which has around 330,000 distinct CDR3 sequences, roughly 3.5% seen once. The input for sequencing was PBMCs, taken on the day of the yellow fever booster vaccination. These receptors were collected from a man between 18 and 35 years old who received the YFV17D yellow fever vaccine.

This clonotype was seen ten or more times. The rearrangement uses TRBV7-2 and TRBJ2-7; 12 nucleotides line up with TRBD2. The CDR3 is made up of 13 amino acids. Germline V gene data show CDR1 as SGHTA and CDR2 as FQGNSA. With 9 bases clipped from V and 5 bases from J, the junction kept 5 bases outside the gene matches. The CDR3 DNA sequence: TGTGCCAGTAGACTAGCGGGGGAGGACGAGCAGTACTTC. Translated, it gives CASRLAGEDEQYF.

This clonotype was counted ten times or more. The V call is TRBV20-1, the J call TRBJ2-3; 10 nucleotides line up with TRBD2. The germline CDR1 and CDR2 sequences are DFQATT and SNEGSKA (reference sequence). V dropped 1 base and J dropped 1; count of bases not matched to a gene: 8. The CDR3 spans 17 residues. This CDR3 reads CSARVGIAGGRTDTQYF. CDR3 nucleotide sequence: TGCAGTGCTAGAGTCGGGATAGCGGGGGGCCGCACAGATACGCAGTATTTT.

This clonotype was picked up many times. The V gene is TRBV10-3, the J gene TRBJ1-5, with 7 bases matching TRBD1. J lost 8 bases, V lost 4 bases, and 8 bases had no gene match. CDR1 is ENHRY and CDR2 is SYGVKD in the germline V gene. CDR3 length equals 14 residues. This CDR3 is CAISATTGMEPQHF. The CDR3 nucleotides read TGTGCCATCAGTGCCACGACAGGGATGGAGCCCCAGCATTTT.

The V and J genes are TRBV2 and TRBJ1-2; possibly TRBD1 for D (6 bases). The ends were cut back, 6 bases at V and 0 bases at J, with 17 bases in the middle. In germline, CDR1 is SNHLY, CDR2 FYNNEI. The CDR3 has 16 amino acids. CDR3 nucleotide sequence: TGTGCCAGCAGCGCGCCGGCAACAGGGCCTAACTATGGCTACACCTTC. Translation gives CASSAPATGPNYGYTF. Supplemented by reference TRBV2 and TRBJ1-2, the full variable domain reads EPEVTQTPSHQVTQMGQEVILRCVPISNHLYFYWYRQILGQKVEFLVSFYNNEISEKSEIFDDQFSVERPDGSNFTLKIRSTKLEDSAMYFCASSAPATGPNYGYTFGSGTRLTVV.

This clonotype was detected a few times. The chain joins TRBV20-1 to TRBJ1-5; D ambiguous. CDR3 length equals 14 residues. Looked up from germline, CDR1 is DFQATT and CDR2 is SNEGSKA (reference sequence). V gave up 3 bases and J gave up 2 bases, with 11 bases separating them. Here the CDR3 DNA reads TGCAGTGCTAGTAGGATAGAAGGCAATCAGCCCCAGCATTTT. Its protein product is CSASRIEGNQPQHF.

This clonotype was recorded many times. This chain uses TRBV7-9 with TRBJ2-3, with D perhaps TRBD2 (6 bases). CDR1 is SEHNR, CDR2 FQNEAQ, per germline (reference sequence). The CDR3 totals 14 residues. V dropped 1 base and J dropped 6 bases, with 11 bases sitting between them. CDR3 coding DNA: TGTGCCAGCAGCTTAGTCGGACTACTTGATACGCAGTATTTT. This codes for CASSLVGLLDTQYF.

In its sample, this clonotype was seen a few times. The gene calls are TRBV5-1 and TRBJ1-2; 7 bases line up with TRBD1. CDR1 and CDR2 from the germline V gene are SGHRS and YFSETQ. This CDR3 contains 15 residues. The J segment lost 6 bases and the V segment lost 4 bases, leaving 12 bases of the junction unmatched. As DNA, the CDR3 is TGCGCCAGCAGCCCGAAGAGAGTCACAGGGGATGGCTACACCTTC. Protein product: CASSPKRVTGDGYTF. The whole variable domain, filled in from reference TRBV5-1 and TRBJ1-2, reads KAGVTQTPRYLIKTRGQQVTLSCSPISGHRSVSWYQQTPGQGLQFLFEYFSETQRNKGNFPGRFSGRQFSNSRSEMNVSTLELGDSALYLCASSPKRVTGDGYTFGSGTRLTVV.

At least ten counts were recorded for this clonotype. The chain uses TRBV20-1 and TRBJ2-3; a weak D match, TRBD2 (5 bases). CDR3 length: 14 amino acids. The V gene lost 3 bases and the J gene lost 7 bases, with 17 bases spanning the gap. Germline V gene sequence: CDR1 DFQATT, CDR2 SNEGSKA (reference sequence). CDR3 protein: CSASPQLDSHTQYF. The CDR3 coding sequence is TGCAGTGCTAGCCCCCAACTAGATTCACATACGCAGTATTTT.

The sample holds many counts of this clonotype. The chain is built from TRBV7-3 and TRBJ2-5; 8 bases fit TRBD2. CDR1 and CDR2 (germline): SGHTA, FQGTGA. The CDR3 spans 15 residues. V was clipped by 4 bases and J by 5 bases; unmatched bases: 9. The CDR3 bases are TGTGCCAGCAGCTCCAACGGGGGGGCGTGGGAGACCCAGTACTTC. This translates into CASSSNGGAWETQYF.

This chain connects TRBV7-9 to TRBJ2-5; no clear D gene. Trimming took 1 base from V and 4 from J, leaving 7 bases between them. The CDR3 contains 13 residues. Germline values: CDR1 SEHNR, CDR2 FQNEAQ (reference sequence). CDR3 in amino acids: CASSLGIRETQYF. The DNA for the CDR3 is TGTGCCAGCAGCTTAGGAATCCGAGAGACCCAGTACTTC.

The chain has TRBV5-4 and TRBJ2-3; 9 bases align to TRBD1. The CDR3 is 14 amino acids. The germline V gene encodes CDR1 SGHNT and CDR2 YYREEE (reference sequence). Trimming at V came to 0 bases and at J to 6 bases, leaving 2 bases not matched to a gene. The CDR3 region is CASSLGTGEDTQYF. The CDR3, as DNA: TGTGCCAGCAGCTTGGGGACAGGGGAGGATACGCAGTATTTT.

This clonotype appeared many times. The V and J genes are TRBV24-1 and TRBJ2-1, with D perhaps being TRBD1 or TRBD2 (5 bases each). Germline loops: CDR1 KGHDR, CDR2 SFDVKD. The germline V and J ends were trimmed by 7 bases and 0 bases, with 9 bases remaining between them. The CDR3 covers 14 residues. CDR3 sequence reads: CATSAGSSYNEQFF. The CDR3 bases are TGTGCCACCAGCGCAGGGAGCTCCTACAATGAGCAGTTCTTC.

This clonotype was recorded many times. This rearrangement joins TRBV9 to TRBJ2-3, with 7 bases fitting TRBD2. From germline, CDR1 is SGDLS and CDR2 YYNGEE. The CDR3 sequence is 14 residues long. V dropped 4 bases and J dropped 4; count of bases not matched to a gene: 6. DNA for the CDR3: TGTGCCAGCAGCAACTTAGCGGGCGCAGATACGCAGTATTTT. It specifies CASSNLAGADTQYF.

This clonotype was detected a few times. The CDR3 sequence is CASNSGGSSYNEQFF. As DNA, the CDR3 is TGTGCCAGTAACAGCGGGGGGAGCTCCTACAATGAGCAGTTCTTC. The genes are TRBV19 and TRBJ2-1; TRBD2 aligns across 9 bases. V lost 7 bases, J lost 0 bases, and 4 bases stayed unmatched. Germline CDR1 and CDR2: LNHDA and SQIVND (reference sequence). The CDR3 runs 15 residues.

The table lists this clonotype with many counts. The J gene is TRBJ1-1, the V gene TRBV20-1; perhaps TRBD1 as D (6 bases). Trimming shortened V by 6 bases and J by 5 bases, and 19 bases separated the two germline ends. This CDR3 is 14 amino acids long. Germline V CDR1 and CDR2: DFQATT, SNEGSKA (reference sequence). In nucleotides, the CDR3 is TGCAGTGCCCCGGGACATTACAGGGAGACTGAAGCTTTCTTT. Encoded protein: CSAPGHYRETEAFF.

The rearrangement links TRBV5-4 to TRBJ1-2; tentatively, D is TRBD1 (5 bases). This CDR3 region has 13 residues. Germline V lookup: CDR1 SGHNT, CDR2 YYREEE (reference sequence). The V and J ends lost 4 bases and 12 bases respectively, with 19 bases between them. CDR3 residues: CASSPDSTSENTF. The CDR3 bases are TGTGCCAGCAGCCCCGACAGCACAAGCGAGAACACCTTC.

This clonotype was found a few times. This rearrangement joins TRBV29-1 to TRBJ2-5; weak D call: TRBD2 (5 bases). Germline CDR1 SQVTM, CDR2 ANQGSEA. Deletions cut 7 bases from V and 5 bases from J, with 26 bases between. The CDR3 spans 16 residues. CDR3 residues: CSAGLGTEMSWETQYF. CDR3 nucleotide sequence: TGCAGCGCTGGACTCGGAACCGAAATGAGTTGGGAGACCCAGTACTTC.

This clonotype has a handful of counts. The chain uses TRBV6-1 and TRBJ1-5; no clear D. The CDR3 is made up of 16 amino acids. Germline V gene lookup returns CDR1 MNHNS and CDR2 SASEGT. V lost 3 bases, J lost 3 bases, and 15 bases lay in between. The CDR3 DNA reads TGTGCCAGCAGTGACGGTATCGTGCGGCTCAATCAGCCCCAGCATTTT. Its translation: CASSDGIVRLNQPQHF.

The sample holds a few counts of this clonotype. The genes are TRBV7-2 and TRBJ2-1; tentative D call: TRBD2 (5 bases). In germline, CDR1 is SGHTA, CDR2 FQGNSA. The germline V and J ends were trimmed by 6 bases and 9 bases, with 15 bases remaining between them. This CDR3 spans 13 amino acids. This CDR3 reads CASSPLPRGEQFF. The CDR3, as DNA: TGTGCCAGCAGTCCGCTGCCTCGGGGTGAGCAGTTCTTC.

The table lists this clonotype with many counts. This chain joins TRBV29-1 and TRBJ2-3; 8 nucleotides align to TRBD2. The CDR3 has 13 residues. V lost 3 bases and J lost 4; bases outside the gene matches: 3. Germline CDR1 SQVTM, CDR2 ANQGSEA. The CDR3 loop reads CSVDRRGADTQYF. The CDR3 DNA reads TGCAGCGTTGATAGGCGGGGGGCAGATACGCAGTATTTT.

This clonotype has only a few counts. V is TRBV5-6 and J is TRBJ2-2; 7 nucleotides line up with TRBD1. CDR1 is SGHDT and CDR2 is YYEEEE in the germline V gene. The CDR3 extends over 16 amino acids. V was pared by 2 bases and J by 3 bases, with 7 bases of the junction left unmatched. For the CDR3, the DNA is TGTGCCAGCAGCTTTTTTGAGACAGGGTACACCGGGGAGCTGTTTTTT. Its translation is CASSFFETGYTGELFF.

Ten or more counts support this clonotype. The chain is built from TRBV27 and TRBJ2-3; D is unresolved. V lost 2 bases, J lost 8 bases, and 8 bases lay in between. The CDR3 spans 12 residues. Germline assignment: CDR1 MNHEY and CDR2 SMNVEV (reference sequence). The CDR3 reads CASSLVGLTQYF. The CDR3 nucleotides are TGTGCCAGCAGTTTAGTCGGGCTTACGCAGTATTTT.

In this sample, this clonotype turned up many times. The chain combines TRBV4-3 with TRBJ2-2; TRBD2 aligns across 8 bases. The V segment lost 0 bases and the J segment 6 bases; nucleotides outside the gene matches: 12. The CDR3 totals 18 residues. The V gene's germline CDR1 is LGHNA and CDR2 YSLEER. The CDR3 sequence: CASSQELGGGQMPGELFF. CDR3 in DNA: TGCGCCAGCAGCCAAGAACTTGGCGGGGGGCAGATGCCCGGGGAGCTGTTTTTT.

This clonotype was detected ten times or more. This chain joins TRBV5-1 and TRBJ1-4, with 8 bases lining up with TRBD1. This CDR3 spans 14 amino acids. CDR1 and CDR2 from the germline V gene are SGHRS and YFSETQ. The junction had 6 bases not matched to a gene; V was cut back by 5 bases and J by 6 bases. The DNA of the CDR3 is TGCGCCAGCAGTAGAGGACAGGGCGATGAAAAACTGTTTTTT. Translating it yields CASSRGQGDEKLFF.

This clonotype has more than one count but fewer than ten. The chain couples TRBV3-1 to TRBJ1-4; D gene unclear. The CDR3 consists of 14 residues. Germline-derived CDR1 and CDR2 are LGHDT and YNNKEL (reference sequence). Trimming cost V 4 bases and J 4 bases, with 10 bases left between them. The CDR3 loop is CASSPGEGNEKLFF. In nucleotides, the CDR3 is TGTGCCAGCAGCCCTGGGGAGGGTAATGAAAAACTGTTTTTT.

This clonotype has ten or more counts. V is TRBV12-3 or TRBV12-4 and J is TRBJ2-5; D could derive from TRBD1 or TRBD2 (5 bases each). V gave up 2 bases and J gave up 4 bases, with 8 bases separating them. The CDR3 sequence is 13 residues long. In DNA form, the CDR3 reads TGTGCCAGCAGTTTATCAGGGACAGAGACCCAGTACTTC. Translating gives CASSLSGTETQYF.

CDR3 sequence: CSARVAGKAGELFF. The CDR3 DNA reads as TGCAGTGCTAGGGTAGCGGGGAAGGCCGGGGAGCTGTTTTTT. The chain couples TRBV20-1 to TRBJ2-2; 8 bases align to TRBD2. Germline-derived CDR1 and CDR2 are DFQATT and SNEGSKA (reference sequence). Unmatched junction bases numbered 6, after V lost 3 bases and J lost 6 bases. The CDR3 loop spans 14 amino acids.

Only a few counts were recorded for this clonotype. V and J are TRBV20-1 and TRBJ1-5, with D perhaps TRBD1 (5 bases). Germline values: CDR1 DFQATT, CDR2 SNEGSKA (reference sequence). The V end was cut by 3 bases, the J end by 3 bases, with 9 bases between. The CDR3 totals 13 residues. The CDR3 region has the DNA TGCAGTGCTAGGTCAGGGAACAATCAGCCCCAGCATTTT. Translation: CSARSGNNQPQHF.

The sample holds a few counts of this clonotype. The rearrangement uses TRBV2 and TRBJ2-2; D ambiguous. Germline loops: CDR1 SNHLY, CDR2 FYNNEI. Trimming took 3 bases from V and 1 from J, leaving 6 bases between them. The CDR3 extends over 14 amino acids. The CDR3 protein is CASSDVGNTGELFF. CDR3 in DNA: TGTGCCAGCAGTGACGTCGGGAACACCGGGGAGCTGTTTTTT.

At least ten counts were recorded for this clonotype. The chain recombines TRBV12-3 or TRBV12-4 with TRBJ2-7; 7 bases are a match to TRBD2. Trimming removed 4 bases from V and 0 bases from J; junction bases left unmatched: 6. The CDR3 runs 15 residues. Written as DNA, the CDR3 is TGTGCCAGCAGTTGGGAGGGGCCTAGCTCCTACGAGCAGTACTTC. This translates into CASSWEGPSSYEQYF.

In this sample, this clonotype turned up many times. The genes are TRBV6-2 or TRBV6-3 and TRBJ2-1; the D is unclear. V was cut by 2 bases and J by 2 bases, with 10 bases left in between. The CDR3 sequence is 15 residues long. Per the germline V gene, CDR1 is MNHEY and CDR2 is SVGEGT. The CDR3 bases are TGTGCCAGCAGTTACCTGGCAGGACCCTACAATGAGCAGTTCTTC. Amino acid sequence: CASSYLAGPYNEQFF.

The sample holds many counts of this clonotype. The chain employs TRBV18 and TRBJ1-4, with D maybe TRBD1 (5 bases). Trimming stripped 3 bases from V and 8 bases from J, with 13 bases between. The CDR3 is 14 amino acids. Germline V lookup: CDR1 KGHSH, CDR2 LQKENI. Here the CDR3 DNA reads TGTGCCAGCTCACCGTCAGGGTTCGGCGAAAAACTGTTTTTT. Its translation is CASSPSGFGEKLFF.